Below, 10 T cell receptor beta chains from the same sample are listed, as sequenced in a study of blood T cell repertoires in COVID-19 (dated by TCRdb to the early 2020s). Receptor libraries were prepared by the immunoSEQ multiplex PCR assay. TCRdb re-hosts the immuneACCESS table, in-frame sequences only. Its copies lack some clones; in the studies checked, an unresolved V gene accounts for under half of them, and the cause for the rest is not known. The sample includes 30,000 to 40,000 clones, with approximately 91% observed a single time. Together, the top ten hold over 9.5% of the sample. Material: peripheral blood. These receptors originate from a human donor in a cohort sampled during active COVID-19.

The gene calls are TRBV9 and TRBJ2-1; maybe TRBD2 (6 bases). This CDR3 region has 17 residues. The V end was cut by 0 bases, the J end by 0 bases, with 13 bases between. The germline CDR1 and CDR2 sequences are SGDLS and YYNGEE. The CDR3 DNA is TGTGCCAGCAGCGTAGTCCAGCGGGCGAGCTCCTACAATGAGCAGTTCTTC. It is translated as CASSVVQRASSYNEQFF.

The V gene is TRBV28, the J gene TRBJ1-6; D not resolved. V was pared by 4 bases and J by 6 bases, with 13 bases between. Germline V gives CDR1 MDHEN, CDR2 SYDVKM. CDR3 length: 15 amino acids. The CDR3 nucleotides read TGTGCCAGCAGTTCCATTCTCGCAGTTAATTCACCCCTCCACTTT. Translation gives CASSSILAVNSPLHF.

Regarding this clone: The same CDR3 also results from other DNA sequences found in this sample. The gene calls are TRBV30 and TRBJ2-7; TRBD1 matches 7 bases. The CDR3 extends over 12 amino acids. The V gene's germline CDR1 is GTSNPN and CDR2 SVGIG (reference sequence). Trimming at V came to 0 bases and at J to 4 bases, leaving 0 bases not matched to a gene. The DNA for the CDR3 is TGTGCCTGGAGTGTACAGGGGTACGAGCAGTACTTC. This sequence encodes CAWSVQGYEQYF.

The V gene is TRBV30, the J gene TRBJ2-7, with TRBD2 as a possible D gene (5 bases). V lost 1 base and J lost 4, with 5 bases in between. This CDR3 region has 11 residues. The germline V gene encodes CDR1 GTSNPN and CDR2 SVGIG (reference sequence). The CDR3 protein is CAWSGTYEQYF. The CDR3 DNA sequence: TGTGCCTGGAGTGGGACTTACGAGCAGTACTTC. Filled out from reference TRBV30 and TRBJ2-7, the complete variable domain reads SQTIHQWPATLVQPVGSPLSLECTVEGTSNPNLYWYRQAAGRGLQLLFYSVGIGQISSEVPQNLSASRPQDRQFILSSKKLLLSDSGFYLCAWSGTYEQYFGPGTRLTVT.

The genes are TRBV5-1 and TRBJ2-1, with 9 bases identical to TRBD2. V shed 0 bases, J shed 6 bases, and the junction held 1 base outside the gene matches. Germline CDR1 SGHRS, CDR2 YFSETQ. The CDR3 is 14 residues long. As DNA, the CDR3 is TGCGCCAGCAGCTTGGTAGCGGGAGCCAATGAGCAGTTCTTC. It specifies CASSLVAGANEQFF.

The V and J genes are TRBV5-4 and TRBJ1-2; 9 bases map to TRBD1. Germline values: CDR1 SGHNT, CDR2 YYREEE (reference sequence). V shed 3 bases, J shed 2 bases, and the junction held 5 bases outside the gene matches. CDR3 length: 15 amino acids. CDR3 nucleotides: TGTGCCAGCAGCTACCACAGGGGGCAGAACTATGGCTACACCTTC. It is translated as CASSYHRGQNYGYTF. The whole variable domain, filled in from reference TRBV5-4 and TRBJ1-2, reads ETGVTQSPTHLIKTRGQQVTLRCSSQSGHNTVSWYQQALGQGPQFIFQYYREEENGRGNFPPRFSGLQFPNYSSELNVNALELDDSALYLCASSYHRGQNYGYTFGSGTRLTVV.

This clone has only a few counts. V is TRBV7-9 and J is TRBJ1-2; 8 bases are a match to TRBD1. The CDR3 extends over 15 amino acids. Germline lookup yields CDR1 SEHNR and CDR2 FQNEAQ (reference sequence). V shed 1 base and J 4 bases; nucleotides not matched to a gene: 5. CDR3 amino acids: CASSLVTGGAYGYTF. Here the CDR3 DNA reads TGTGCCAGCAGCTTAGTCACAGGGGGGGCCTATGGCTACACCTTC. Based on the CDR3 plus reference TRBV7-9 and TRBJ1-2, the full variable domain is DTGVSQNPRHKITKRGQNVTFRCDPISEHNRLYWYRQTLGQGPEFLTYFQNEAQLEKSRLLSDRFSAERPKGSFSTLEIQRTEQGDSAMYLCASSLVTGGAYGYTFGSGTRLTVV.

The chain uses TRBV19 and TRBJ1-5; 7 bases line up with TRBD1. Germline loops: CDR1 LNHDA, CDR2 SQIVND (reference sequence). Losses at the gene ends were 4 bases for V and 1 base for J; bases not matched to a gene: 1. The CDR3 runs 14 residues. The CDR3 DNA reads TGTGCCAGTAGTACGGGACAGAGCAATCAGCCCCAGCATTTT. It is translated as CASSTGQSNQPQHF.

This clone has a single count. The rearrangement links TRBV15 to TRBJ2-3; 7 nucleotides match TRBD1. The CDR3 is 15 residues long. The V segment lost 3 bases and the J segment 4 bases; nucleotides outside the gene matches: 7. Germline values: CDR1 LNHNV, CDR2 YYDKDF (reference sequence). DNA of the CDR3: TGTGCCACCAGCAGTTTGAGGGGGCTTCCAGATACGCAGTATTTT. Protein product: CATSSLRGLPDTQYF.

This rearrangement joins TRBV4-1 to TRBJ2-7; TRBD1 agrees at 7 bases. V dropped 4 bases and J dropped 3; count of bases not matched to a gene: 6. The germline V gene has CDR1 MGHRA and CDR2 YSYEKL. The CDR3 totals 14 residues. Written as DNA, the CDR3 is TGCGCCAGCAGCCCAGGACAGGCGAACTACGAGCAGTACTTC. Translated: CASSPGQANYEQYF.